Listed below are T cell receptor beta chains from one sample, sequenced in a study of blood T cell repertoires in COVID-19. The protocol was immunoSEQ multiplex PCR, while the TCRdb copy is restricted to in-frame clones and leaves out a portion. The sample contains approximately 200,000 clones, more than 85% of which appear only once. The sequencing input was peripheral blood. These TCRs come from a man aged 35 to 55 with active or convalescent COVID-19. The CDR3 runs from the conserved cysteine through the conserved F or W. The D gene is left open where the match is weak. Expanded clones are given a class, and other clones once, few, many or no size at all.

CDR3 protein | CDR3 DNA | clone size | V gene | D gene | J gene
CSVLAGSHEQYF | TGCAGCGTTCTAGCGGGAAGTCACGAGCAGTACTTC | NA | TRBV29-1 | TRBD2 | TRBJ2-7
CASSQRQGWSQPQHF | TGTGCCAGCAGTCAGAGACAGGGTTGGAGTCAGCCCCAGCATTTT | NA | TRBV6-6 | TRBD1 | TRBJ1-5
CASSLARRGSNEQYF | TGTGCCAGCAGCTTAGCGCGCAGGGGGAGCAACGAGCAGTACTTC | NA | TRBV7-9 | TRBD1 | TRBJ2-7
CASSHSTGNTEAFF | TGTGCCAGCAGCCACTCGACAGGGAACACTGAAGCTTTCTTT | NA | TRBV4-2 | NA | TRBJ1-1
CASSYSSGDQEKLFF | TGTGCCAGCAGTTACTCGAGCGGGGATCAGGAAAAACTGTTTTTT | once | TRBV6-5 | NA | TRBJ1-4
CASSLGLGRGKDTEAFF | TGTGCCAGCAGTTTAGGGTTAGGCAGGGGAAAGGACACTGAAGCTTTCTTT | few | TRBV28 | NA | TRBJ1-1
CASSQVGASGSYNEQFF | TGCGCCAGCAGCCAAGTGGGAGCTAGCGGCTCCTACAATGAGCAGTTCTTC | NA | TRBV4-1 | TRBD2 | TRBJ2-1
CASSTRGRITEAFF | TGTGCCAGCAGTACACGGGGTCGAATCACTGAAGCTTTCTTT | NA | TRBV6-5 | NA | TRBJ1-1
CAWTRPGQFNTEAFF | TGTGCCTGGACGCGTCCGGGACAGTTTAACACTGAAGCTTTCTTT | few | TRBV30 | TRBD1 | TRBJ1-1
CASSSHLVDSGANVLTF | TGTGCCAGCAGCTCCCATTTAGTCGACTCTGGGGCCAACGTCCTGACTTTC | few | TRBV7-8 | NA | TRBJ2-6
CASSLGAAPTNEKLFF | TGCGCCAGCAGCTTGGGGGCAGCACCAACTAATGAAAAACTGTTTTTT | NA | TRBV5-1 | NA | TRBJ1-4
CASSSGQPTNEQFF | TGTGCCAGCAGCTCCGGACAGCCGACCAATGAGCAGTTCTTC | once | TRBV5-8 | NA | TRBJ2-1
CATGYGNQPQHF | TGTGCCACAGGGTACGGCAATCAGCCCCAGCATTTT | NA | TRBV19 | NA | TRBJ1-5
CAGSVSGEGNEQYF | TGCGCCGGCAGTGTTAGCGGGGAAGGAAACGAGCAGTACTTC | once | TRBV10-1 | TRBD2 | TRBJ2-7
CASSQEGQGAGNQPQHF | TGTGCCAGCAGCCAAGAGGGACAGGGGGCGGGCAATCAGCCCCAGCATTTT | NA | TRBV4-2 | TRBD1 | TRBJ1-5
CASSLLGQVLYQPQHF | TGCGCCAGCAGCCTGCTGGGGCAGGTCCTCTATCAGCCCCAGCATTTT | NA | TRBV5-1 | NA | TRBJ1-5
CASSAGPDTGNNEKLFF | TGTGCCAGCAGCGCAGGGCCTGATACAGGGAATAATGAAAAACTGTTTTTT | NA | TRBV9 | NA | TRBJ1-4
CASRLQGTGYTF | TGTGCCAGCAGGTTACAGGGTACTGGCTACACCTTC | NA | TRBV5-4 | NA | TRBJ1-2
CATFPPGFNYGYTF | TGTGCCACATTTCCTCCGGGTTTTAACTATGGCTACACCTTC | NA | TRBV6-5 | NA | TRBJ1-2
CASSSHDRGETQYF | TGTGCCAGCAGTTCTCATGACAGGGGGGAGACCCAGTACTTC | NA | TRBV28 | TRBD1 | TRBJ2-5
CASSLGAGKTANEQFF | TGTGCCAGCAGCTTAGGGGCAGGGAAGACGGCGAATGAGCAGTTCTTC | once | TRBV7-6 | NA | TRBJ2-1
CASSFGRGGSSYEQYF | TGTGCCAGCAGCTTTGGGCGCGGGGGAAGCTCCTACGAGCAGTACTTC | once | TRBV5-4 | TRBD2 | TRBJ2-7
CASSYGGYNEQFF | TGTGCCAGCAGTTACGGGGGGTACAATGAGCAGTTCTTC | NA | TRBV6-6 | NA | TRBJ2-1
CAWSPGSYGYTF | TGTGCCTGGAGTCCGGGATCCTATGGCTACACCTTC | NA | TRBV30 | NA | TRBJ1-2
CASSLEWGLRGTEAFF | TGTGCCAGCAGCTTGGAATGGGGGCTCCGCGGAACTGAAGCTTTCTTT | once | TRBV11-2 | NA | TRBJ1-1
CASVKTGKAGVTDTQYF | TGTGCCAGCGTCAAAACGGGGAAAGCGGGAGTCACAGATACGCAGTATTTT | NA | TRBV28 | TRBD2 | TRBJ2-3
CASSFGRDRGWSYGYTF | TGTGCCAGCAGCTTTGGACGGGACAGGGGGTGGAGCTATGGCTACACCTTC | NA | TRBV7-2 | TRBD1 | TRBJ1-2
CASSSSLGLAGATNTGELFF | TGTGCCAGCAGCTCGTCCCTAGGTCTAGCGGGGGCAACGAACACCGGGGAGCTGTTTTTT | NA | TRBV7-3 | TRBD2 | TRBJ2-2
CASSFGTAGDEQFF | TGCGCCAGCAGCTTTGGGACTGCGGGGGATGAGCAGTTCTTC | NA | TRBV5-1 | TRBD2 | TRBJ2-1
CASSPRATSYEKLFF | TGTGCCAGCAGTCCGAGGGCCACATCCTATGAAAAACTGTTTTTT | few | TRBV28 | NA | TRBJ1-4
CASSPPGQGSTEAFF | TGTGCCAGCAGCCCACCGGGACAGGGATCCACTGAAGCTTTCTTT | NA | TRBV28 | TRBD1 | TRBJ1-1
CASSLRGNQPQHF | TGTGCCAGCAGTCTGAGGGGCAATCAGCCCCAGCATTTT | NA | TRBV12-3/TRBV12-4 | NA | TRBJ1-5
CASSLAGRGLRVDQYF | TGTGCCAGCAGCTTGGCCGGGAGGGGTCTACGAGTTGATCAGTACTTC | NA | TRBV5-5 | TRBD2 | TRBJ2-7
CASTEGLAGILGDYNEQFF | TGTGCCAGCACCGAGGGACTAGCGGGGATACTTGGCGATTACAATGAGCAGTTCTTC | NA | TRBV2 | TRBD2 | TRBJ2-1
CASRPLTGGGNQPQHF | TGTGCCAGCAGACCCTTGACAGGGGGTGGCAATCAGCCCCAGCATTTT | NA | TRBV6-6 | TRBD1 | TRBJ1-5